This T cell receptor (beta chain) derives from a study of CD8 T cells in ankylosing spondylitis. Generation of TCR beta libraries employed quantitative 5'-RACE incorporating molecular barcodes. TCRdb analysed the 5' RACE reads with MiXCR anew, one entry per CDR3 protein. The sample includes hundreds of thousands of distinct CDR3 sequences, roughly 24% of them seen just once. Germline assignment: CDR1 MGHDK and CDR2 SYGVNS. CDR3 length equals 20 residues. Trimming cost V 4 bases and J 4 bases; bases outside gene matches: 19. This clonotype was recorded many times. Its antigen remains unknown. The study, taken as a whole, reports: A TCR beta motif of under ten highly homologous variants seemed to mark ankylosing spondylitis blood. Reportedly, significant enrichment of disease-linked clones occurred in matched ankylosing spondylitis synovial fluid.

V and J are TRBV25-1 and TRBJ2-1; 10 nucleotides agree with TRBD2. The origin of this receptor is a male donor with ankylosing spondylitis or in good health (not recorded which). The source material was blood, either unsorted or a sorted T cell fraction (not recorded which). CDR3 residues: CASSGRDRTDLAGEYNEQFF. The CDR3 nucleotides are TGTGCCAGCAGTGGCAGGGACAGGACAGATCTAGCGGGAGAGTACAATGAGCAGTTCTTC.